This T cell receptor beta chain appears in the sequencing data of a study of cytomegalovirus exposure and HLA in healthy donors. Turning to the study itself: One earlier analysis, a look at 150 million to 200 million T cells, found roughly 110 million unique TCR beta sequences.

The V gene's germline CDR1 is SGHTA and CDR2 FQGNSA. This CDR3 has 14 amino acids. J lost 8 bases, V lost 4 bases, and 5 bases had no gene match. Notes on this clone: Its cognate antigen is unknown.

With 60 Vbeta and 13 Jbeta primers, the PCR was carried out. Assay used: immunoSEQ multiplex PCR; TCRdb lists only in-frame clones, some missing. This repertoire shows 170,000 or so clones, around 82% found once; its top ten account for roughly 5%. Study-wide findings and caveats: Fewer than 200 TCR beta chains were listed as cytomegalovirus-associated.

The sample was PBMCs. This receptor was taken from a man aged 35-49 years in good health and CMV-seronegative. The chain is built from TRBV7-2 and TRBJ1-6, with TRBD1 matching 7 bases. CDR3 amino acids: CASSSRQGHSPLHF. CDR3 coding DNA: TGTGCCAGCAGCTCCAGACAGGGCCATTCACCCCTCCACTTT.